This TCR beta chain was captured by sequencing in a study of blood T cell repertoires in COVID-19. Adults between roughly 18 and 89 years of age took part from fewer than 30 US areas. Participant-reported clinical history was the basis for cohort assignment. From germline, CDR1 is SGHTA and CDR2 FQGTGA. The V end was cut by 5 bases, the J end by 0 bases, with 5 bases between. There are 14 residues in the CDR3. Libraries were prepared by immunoSEQ multiplex PCR; TCRdb keeps only in-frame clonotypes and omits some of them. The table records approximately 360,000 clones, 80% to 85% of them present only once.

Sequencing was carried out using PBMCs or T cells enriched from blood (not recorded which). The chain has TRBV7-3 and TRBJ2-6; D is undetermined. The sequence was obtained from a woman aged 45-59 years who had recovered from COVID-19. The CDR3 DNA sequence: TGTGCCAGCAGCCAGAACTCTGGGGCCAACGTCCTGACTTTC. This codes for CASSQNSGANVLTF.